The 24 T cell receptor beta chains presented below share a single source sample, sequenced in a study of response to subunit inactivated influenza vaccine. Each CDR3 protein is one row after TCRdb ran MiXCR on the RT-PCR reads. The table includes about 240,000 distinct CDR3 sequences, 12% detected once. This material consisted of non-naive T cells sorted from PBMCs, taken 14 days before vaccination. Receptors originate from a man between 50 and 59 years old who received an inactivated influenza vaccine.

With regard to this clonotype: This may arise from a read error, as a much more abundant clone is one base away. The chain couples TRBV20-1 to TRBJ2-3, with 9 bases identical to TRBD2. Germline V gives CDR1 DFQATT, CDR2 SNEGSKA (reference sequence). CDR3 length equals 15 residues. This chain's CDR3 is CCASSSGVNTDTQYF. Written as DNA, the CDR3 is TGCTGTGCTAGTTCTAGCGGGGTGAACACAGATACGCAGTATTTT.

The V and J genes are TRBV6-2 or TRBV6-3 and TRBJ2-1; D not resolved. The length of the CDR3 is 15 residues. Trimming cost V 2 bases and J 0 bases, with 8 bases left between them. Germline values: CDR1 MNHEY, CDR2 SVGEGT. Written as DNA, the CDR3 is TGTGCCAGCAGTTACCGGGCGAGCTCCTACAATGAGCAGTTCTTC. The encoded protein is CASSYRASSYNEQFF.

There are many counts of this clonotype. The chain links TRBV10-3 to TRBJ2-5; TRBD2 might be the D (6 bases). CDR1 and CDR2 from the germline V gene are ENHRY and SYGVKD. CDR3 length: 16 amino acids. V was cut by 0 bases and J by 0 bases, with 11 bases left in between. CDR3 protein: CAISESMEGYQETQYF. The CDR3 nucleotides are TGTGCCATCAGTGAGTCGATGGAGGGGTACCAAGAGACCCAGTACTTC.

The chain recombines TRBV3-1 with TRBJ2-2; D gene unclear. CDR3 length: 15 residues. Germline V gene sequence: CDR1 LGHDT, CDR2 YNNKEL (reference sequence). V was trimmed by 1 base and J by 6 bases, leaving 12 bases between them. CDR3 in DNA: TGTGCCAGCAGCCAAGTAGTTGCCAAAGCCGGGGAGCTGTTTTTT. It specifies CASSQVVAKAGELFF.

This rearrangement joins TRBV14 to TRBJ2-1; TRBD2 matches 15 bases. This CDR3 has 18 amino acids. V dropped 4 bases and J dropped 8; count of bases not matched to a gene: 12. Germline CDR1 reads SGHDN; CDR2 reads FVKESK. CDR3 residues: CASSPSPGTSGRNYEQFF. In DNA, the CDR3 is TGTGCCAGCAGCCCCAGTCCCGGGACTAGCGGGAGGAACTATGAGCAGTTCTTC.

This clonotype was seen ten or more times. This sequence joins TRBV7-2 and TRBJ1-3; unclear D gene. Germline loops: CDR1 SGHTA, CDR2 FQGNSA. The CDR3 runs to 16 residues. V was shortened by 5 bases and J by 0 bases, with 14 bases between the two germline ends. CDR3 nucleotide sequence: TGTGCCAGCAGCCGATCCCCCCCCCTCTCTGGAAACACCATATATTTT. Protein sequence: CASSRSPPLSGNTIYF.

The table lists this clonotype with many counts. The genes are TRBV11-2 and TRBJ2-3; a weak D match, TRBD1 (6 bases). Germline-derived CDR1 and CDR2 are SGHAT and FQNNGV. The CDR3 length is 16 residues. The V end lost 1 base, the J end lost 7 bases, and 18 bases lay between the germline ends. The CDR3 reads CASSLVPQGLRNTQYF. The CDR3 coding sequence is TGTGCCAGCAGCTTAGTTCCACAGGGCTTACGGAATACGCAGTATTTT.

This clonotype showed up just once. Just one base apart from a much larger clone, this may be a read error. The chain carries TRBV12-3 or TRBV12-4 and TRBJ2-2; 10 bases fit TRBD2. The CDR3 totals 16 residues. CDR3 DNA sequence: TGTACCAGCAGCCCTACTAGCGGGATCGGCACCGGGGAGCTGTTTTTT. It codes for CTSSPTSGIGTGELFF.

CDR3 in DNA: TGTGCCAGCAGTGAAAACGGGGAGGGAAAGTTCTTC. Amino acids: CASSENGEGKFF. The chain joins TRBV2 to TRBJ2-1; 7 bases map to TRBD2. V trimming: 2 bases; J trimming: 14 bases; junction bases outside the gene matches: 6. This CDR3 has 12 amino acids. Germline V gives CDR1 SNHLY, CDR2 FYNNEI.

The genes are TRBV6-5 and TRBJ2-1, with D maybe TRBD1 (6 bases). There are 15 residues in the CDR3. Trimming took off 0 bases at V and 4 bases at J, with 10 bases between the two ends. CDR1 and CDR2 from the germline V gene are MNHEY and SVGAGI. The CDR3 is CASSYSQGSYNEQFF. CDR3 nucleotide sequence: TGTGCCAGCAGTTACTCACAGGGCTCTTACAATGAGCAGTTCTTC.

Concerning this clonotype itself: A much larger clonotype is one base distant, so this may be a read error. This chain joins TRBV11-2 and TRBJ2-2; D unclear. The CDR3 is 14 amino acids. Germline V lookup: CDR1 SGHAT, CDR2 FQNNGV. The V end was cut by 2 bases, the J end by 5 bases, with 9 bases between. CDR3 in DNA: TGTGCCAGCAGCTTATATAGGACGACCGGGGAGCTGTTTTTT. This codes for CASSLYRTTGELFF.

This clonotype was seen many times. The rearrangement joins TRBV3-1 to TRBJ2-2; TRBD2 is a possible D gene (7 bases). V was clipped by 4 bases and J by 5 bases, with 14 bases between them. This CDR3 is 15 amino acids long. Germline lookup yields CDR1 LGHDT and CDR2 YNNKEL (reference sequence). In DNA form, the CDR3 reads TGTGCCAGCAGCCCCGGGGGGCGTCGGACCGGGGAGCTGTTTTTT. It is translated as CASSPGGRRTGELFF. The whole variable domain, filled in from reference TRBV3-1 and TRBJ2-2, reads DTAVSQTPKYLVTQMGNDKSIKCEQNLGHDTMYWYKQDSKKFLKIMFSYNNKELIINETVPNRFSPKSPDKAHLNLHINSLELGDSAVYFCASSPGGRRTGELFFGEGSRLTVL.

This clonotype occurred a few times. The chain has TRBV20-1 and TRBJ2-3, with 14 bases lining up with TRBD2. Germline assignment: CDR1 DFQATT and CDR2 SNEGSKA (reference sequence). CDR3 length: 16 residues. With 3 bases clipped from V and 5 bases from J, the junction kept 7 bases outside the gene matches. The CDR3 is CSASSGTSGRGDTQYF. CDR3 in DNA: TGCAGTGCTAGTTCTGGGACTAGCGGGAGAGGAGATACGCAGTATTTT.

Notes on this clonotype: At one end, the junction sequence differs from germline, possibly due to a read error. The chain recombines TRBV10-2 with TRBJ1-1, with D hard to call. This CDR3 has 15 amino acids. Germline V gene sequence: CDR1 WSHSY, CDR2 SAAADI. CDR3 sequence: CASTEYILVNTEAFF. The CDR3 nucleotides read TGCGCCAGCACTGAGTACATCCTGGTGAACACTGAAGCTTTCTTT.

The chain carries TRBV4-1 and TRBJ2-1; maybe TRBD2 (6 bases). CDR1 is MGHRA and CDR2 is YSYEKL in the germline V gene. With 1 base removed from V and 4 bases from J, the gap between germline ends came to 8 bases. The CDR3 is 14 amino acids. This CDR3 reads CASSQVGTYNEQFF. The CDR3 bases are TGCGCCAGCAGCCAAGTCGGGACTTACAATGAGCAGTTCTTC.

In this sample, this clonotype turned up a few times. V gene TRBV6-2 or TRBV6-3 combines with J gene TRBJ1-5, with D hard to call. The length of the CDR3 is 15 residues. V lost 3 bases and J 9 bases, leaving 18 bases between the germline ends. Germline V gene sequence: CDR1 MNHEY, CDR2 SVGEGT. The CDR3 here is CASSYAAPGLGPQHF. CDR3 bases: TGTGCCAGCAGTTATGCAGCCCCAGGCCTCGGGCCCCAGCATTTT.

This clonotype was observed many times. This chain links TRBV6-2 or TRBV6-3 with TRBJ1-1; 7 bases line up with TRBD1. J lost 0 bases, V lost 0 bases, and 7 bases had no gene match. Germline CDR1 is MNHEY and CDR2 is SVGEGT. This CDR3 spans 17 amino acids. The CDR3 reads CASSYSRDRPMNTEAFF. The CDR3 nucleotides read TGTGCCAGCAGTTACTCCCGGGACAGACCTATGAACACTGAAGCTTTCTTT.

The V and J genes are TRBV11-2 and TRBJ2-5, with D maybe TRBD2 (5 bases). Germline assignment: CDR1 SGHAT and CDR2 FQNNGV. The CDR3 totals 15 residues. The V end was cut by 2 bases, the J end by 5 bases, with 15 bases between. CDR3 DNA sequence: TGTGCCAGCAGCTTAACTGGCCAGAGCGGTGAGACCCAGTACTTC. Translating gives CASSLTGQSGETQYF.

This chain connects TRBV12-3 or TRBV12-4 to TRBJ2-3; D remains unclear. The ends were cut back, 3 bases at V and 4 bases at J, with 14 bases in the middle. The CDR3 has 15 amino acids. CDR3 sequence reads: CASSFDPGLADTQYF. In DNA, the CDR3 is TGTGCCAGCAGTTTTGATCCGGGTTTGGCAGATACGCAGTATTTT.

This clonotype showed up many times. The chain couples TRBV20-1 to TRBJ1-1, with no clear D. V was cut by 3 bases and J by 4 bases, with 21 bases left in between. This CDR3 spans 16 amino acids. Germline V CDR1 and CDR2: DFQATT, SNEGSKA (reference sequence). CDR3 in amino acids: CSASDPRGSSGTEAFF. CDR3 nucleotide sequence: TGCAGTGCTAGTGACCCTCGAGGATCGAGTGGCACTGAAGCTTTCTTT.

This clonotype was seen repeatedly, ten times or more. Written as DNA, the CDR3 is TGCAGCGTTGAACTAGAGAACACCGGGGAGCTGTTTTTT. Protein product: CSVELENTGELFF. The J gene is TRBJ2-2, the V gene TRBV29-1; D uncertain. Germline values: CDR1 SQVTM, CDR2 ANQGSEA. The CDR3 consists of 13 residues. The V gene lost 2 bases and the J gene lost 1 base, with 5 bases spanning the gap.

The table lists this clonotype with a few counts. The chain joins TRBV7-2 to TRBJ2-1; TRBD2 aligns across 7 bases. CDR3 length: 16 amino acids. Per the germline V gene, CDR1 is SGHTA and CDR2 is FQGNSA. The V gene end was trimmed by 1 base and the J gene end by 6 bases; junction bases not matched to a gene: 9. The CDR3 DNA reads as TGTGCCAGCAGCTTAGAGGTAGCGGGCCGGGGCAATGAGCAGTTCTTC. It yields the protein CASSLEVAGRGNEQFF.

V gene TRBV5-5 combines with J gene TRBJ2-4; D may be TRBD1 (5 bases). CDR3 length equals 15 residues. Germline V lookup: CDR1 SGHKS, CDR2 YYEKEE (reference sequence). The germline V and J ends were trimmed by 1 base and 1 base, with 9 bases remaining between them. The DNA of the CDR3 is TGTGCCAGCAGCTTGACAGGCGTGGCCAAAAACATTCAGTACTTC. Protein: CASSLTGVAKNIQYF. Using reference TRBV5-5 and TRBJ2-4 for the parts outside the CDR3, the full variable domain is DAGVTQSPTHLIKTRGQQVTLRCSPISGHKSVSWYQQVLGQGPQFIFQYYEKEERGRGNFPDRFSARQFPNYSSELNVNALLLGDSALYLCASSLTGVAKNIQYFGAGTRLSVL.

The chain uses TRBV20-1 and TRBJ2-5; the match to TRBD2 covers 13 bases. J lost 0 bases, V lost 6 bases, and 7 bases had no gene match. CDR1 and CDR2 from the germline V gene are DFQATT and SNEGSKA (reference sequence). The CDR3 contains 16 residues. CDR3 nucleotide sequence: TGCAGTGCCGAACTAGCGGGAGGGCCCCACCAAGAGACCCAGTACTTC. Its protein is CSAELAGGPHQETQYF.